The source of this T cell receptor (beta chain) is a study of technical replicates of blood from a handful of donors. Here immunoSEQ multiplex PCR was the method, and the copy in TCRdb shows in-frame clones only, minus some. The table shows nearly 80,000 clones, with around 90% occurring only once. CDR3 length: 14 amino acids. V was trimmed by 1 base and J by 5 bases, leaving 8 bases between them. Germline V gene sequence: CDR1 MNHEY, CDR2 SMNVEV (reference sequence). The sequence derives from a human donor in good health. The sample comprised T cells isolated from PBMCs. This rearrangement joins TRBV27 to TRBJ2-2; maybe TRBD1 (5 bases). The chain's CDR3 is CASSLYRQTGELFF. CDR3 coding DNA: TGTGCCAGCAGTTTATACAGACAGACCGGGGAGCTGTTTTTT.